The clone carrying this T cell receptor beta chain was observed a single time. The antigen remains undetermined. Indicated treatment: approximately 18 received Ad26.COV2.S at low or high dose, single or two shots; five or six received placebo; per-sample allocation not given. Repertoires come from day 63 after the first vaccine or placebo injection. Some clones are missing from TCRdb's copy, which holds only in-frame ones; the method was immunoSEQ multiplex PCR. This table holds 300,000 to 400,000 clones, under 90% found once. These data come from a study of Ad26.COV2.S vaccination and SARS-CoV-2 variants. Study overall: Dosing was one shot or two shots 56 days apart. Study findings and constraints: Considerable breadth of spike-specific CD8+ and CD4+ T cell responses has reportedly been documented following vaccination.

V lost 2 bases, J lost 5 bases, and 10 bases lay in between. Looked up from germline, CDR1 is MNHEY and CDR2 is SVGEGT. The CDR3 extends over 13 amino acids. This TCR was recovered from a person aged 18-65 years who received the Ad26.COV2.S COVID-19 vaccine or a placebo. This chain links TRBV6-2 or TRBV6-3 with TRBJ2-7, with TRBD1 as a possible D gene (5 bases). Sequences were derived from peripheral blood, sampled in a trial of Ad26.COV2.S vaccine versus placebo. The CDR3 region is CASSYKGLDEQYF. The CDR3 DNA sequence: TGTGCCAGCAGTTACAAGGGGCTGGACGAGCAGTACTTC.